The source of this T cell receptor (beta chain) is a study of cytomegalovirus exposure and HLA in healthy donors. Study results and limitations: Most TCRs appeared rarely, but some public TCRs recurred in many donors.

A multiplex PCR was run with 60 Vbeta primers and 13 Jbeta primers. Original processing methods: In a later analysis, some 10 million of 83 million or so unique beta chains occurred in at least two donors. TCRdb's table, derived via immunoSEQ multiplex PCR, lists solely in-frame clones and lacks some. The DNA gave D and trimming, while V, J and clone size come from that table. The table records tens of thousands of clones, roughly 77% of them present only once. V lost 4 bases, J lost 4 bases, and 16 bases lay in between. The germline V gene has CDR1 MNHEY and CDR2 SMNVEV (reference sequence). This CDR3 contains 15 residues. About this clone itself: Its specificity is unknown.

The genes are TRBV27 and TRBJ1-2, with D hard to call. Material for sequencing was PBMCs. The sequence was collected from a man aged 35 to 55 in good health and CMV-seronegative. CDR3 loop: CASSSDRRSGYGYTF. The CDR3 bases are TGTGCCAGCAGTTCCGACCGGCGGTCCGGCTATGGCTACACCTTC.